The 26 T cell receptor beta chains given below trace back to one sample, sequenced in a study of blood T cell repertoires in COVID-19. Sequencing was performed with immunoSEQ multiplex PCR; in TCRdb, only in-frame clones are kept and a portion is missing. The sample includes 450,000 to 500,000 clones, around 90% seen only once; the top ten take under 0.85%. Sequencing used PBMCs or T cells enriched from blood (not recorded which). The origin of the receptors is a woman between 18 and 30 years old who had recovered from COVID-19.

The chain uses TRBV30 and TRBJ1-1; the D gene is possibly TRBD1 (5 bases). The V end was cut by 0 bases, the J end by 5 bases, with 10 bases between. The CDR3 extends over 13 amino acids. Per germline, CDR1 GTSNPN and CDR2 SVGIG (reference sequence). CDR3 in amino acids: CAWSVLSGTEAFF. CDR3 bases: TGTGCCTGGAGTGTACTGTCAGGGACTGAAGCTTTCTTT.

J is TRBJ1-1 and V is TRBV7-9, with a weak D call TRBD1 (6 bases). The ends were cut back, 10 bases at V and 10 bases at J, with 22 bases in the middle. The CDR3 runs to 13 residues. The germline V gene has CDR1 SEHNR and CDR2 FQNEAQ (reference sequence). The CDR3: CAIPNPGGPRAFF. The CDR3 region has the DNA TGTGCCATTCCTAACCCGGGGGGCCCCAGAGCTTTCTTT.

The genes are TRBV7-9 and TRBJ2-2; TRBD1 aligns across 8 bases. This CDR3 is built from 16 residues. Per germline, CDR1 SEHNR and CDR2 FQNEAQ (reference sequence). Losses at the gene ends were 2 bases for V and 3 bases for J; bases not matched to a gene: 5. For the CDR3, the DNA is TGTGCCAGCAGCTTATCTAAGACAGGGGACACCGGGGAGCTGTTTTTT. Residues: CASSLSKTGDTGELFF.

The V call is TRBV4-1, the J call TRBJ2-1; 16 bases align to TRBD2. V was pared by 1 base and J by 7 bases, with 13 bases of the junction left unmatched. The CDR3 runs 20 residues. Per germline, CDR1 MGHRA and CDR2 YSYEKL. The CDR3 spells CASSQGTGTSGGARLNEQFF. DNA for the CDR3: TGCGCCAGCAGCCAAGGGACCGGGACTAGCGGGGGGGCCAGGTTGAATGAGCAGTTCTTC.

This clone was observed a single time. The rearrangement joins TRBV9 to TRBJ1-5; 8 bases line up with TRBD1. This CDR3 is 14 amino acids long. V lost 4 bases, J lost 9 bases, and 9 bases stayed unmatched. Germline values: CDR1 SGDLS, CDR2 YYNGEE. The chain's CDR3 is CASSPTDRERPQHF. CDR3 sequence (DNA): TGTGCCAGCAGCCCCACGGACAGGGAAAGGCCCCAGCATTTT.

The chain combines TRBV7-9 with TRBJ1-5; maybe TRBD1 (5 bases). The germline CDR1 and CDR2 sequences are SEHNR and FQNEAQ (reference sequence). The V gene lost 1 base and the J gene lost 6 bases, with 10 bases spanning the gap. The CDR3 covers 14 residues. The CDR3 protein is CASSLGGGGQPQHF. CDR3 nucleotide sequence: TGTGCCAGCAGCTTAGGGGGGGGAGGTCAGCCCCAGCATTTT.

This clone is a singleton in its sample. The rearrangement links TRBV5-1 to TRBJ1-2; 10 bases align to TRBD1. The CDR3 contains 18 residues. The trim removed 4 bases at V and 4 bases at J, leaving 16 bases unmatched. Germline loops: CDR1 SGHRS, CDR2 YFSETQ. CDR3 loop: CASSPWDRGPTTSYGYTF. CDR3 nucleotides: TGCGCCAGCAGCCCCTGGGACAGGGGTCCCACGACATCCTATGGCTACACCTTC.

The CDR3 coding sequence is TGCGCCAGCAGCCCCGACAGGGGCCATGGCTACACCTTC. It translates to CASSPDRGHGYTF. V gene TRBV5-1 combines with J gene TRBJ1-2, with 8 bases aligning to TRBD1. CDR3 size: 13 residues. Germline V gene lookup returns CDR1 SGHRS and CDR2 YFSETQ. The trim removed 4 bases at V and 6 bases at J, leaving 5 bases unmatched.

This rearrangement joins TRBV5-4 to TRBJ2-7; 8 nucleotides agree with TRBD1. This CDR3 is built from 15 residues. Germline assignment: CDR1 SGHNT and CDR2 YYREEE (reference sequence). Trimming took 4 bases from V and 1 from J; bases not matched to a gene: 7. The CDR3 sequence: CASSASGTGSYEQYF. Written as DNA, the CDR3 is TGTGCCAGCAGCGCCTCCGGGACAGGTTCCTACGAGCAGTACTTC.

On this clone: Other DNA sequences in this sample translate to the same CDR3. This chain connects TRBV3-1 (or the pseudogene TRBV3-2) to TRBJ2-7; D not resolved. Trimming stripped 0 bases from V and 2 bases from J, with 5 bases between. This CDR3 comprises 13 residues. The germline V gene encodes CDR1 LGHDT and CDR2 YNNKEL (reference sequence). CDR3 protein: CASSQDRTYEQYF. The CDR3 coding sequence is TGTGCCAGCAGCCAAGACAGAACCTACGAGCAGTACTTC.

V and J are TRBV27 and TRBJ2-5; 9 nucleotides match TRBD2. Germline-derived CDR1 and CDR2 are MNHEY and SMNVEV (reference sequence). V lost 10 bases, J lost 0 bases, and 3 bases stayed unmatched. This CDR3 region has 13 residues. CDR3 in amino acids: CATLAGDQETQYF. In DNA, the CDR3 is TGTGCCACTTTAGCGGGGGACCAAGAGACCCAGTACTTC.

The chain is built from TRBV5-1 and TRBJ1-2; D may be TRBD1 (6 bases). The V end was cut by 4 bases, the J end by 3 bases, with 13 bases between. This CDR3 contains 14 residues. CDR1 and CDR2 (germline): SGHRS, YFSETQ. The CDR3 region has the DNA TGCGCCAGCAGCCCAGGGGCCGGGGACTATGGCTACACCTTC. Protein: CASSPGAGDYGYTF.

The chain employs TRBV7-9 and TRBJ2-5, with D perhaps TRBD1 (6 bases). The germline CDR1 and CDR2 sequences are SEHNR and FQNEAQ (reference sequence). Deletions cut 4 bases from V and 2 bases from J, with 17 bases between. The CDR3 has 16 amino acids. The CDR3 coding sequence is TGTGCCAGCAGCTCCAATACAGGGACAAGGCAAGAGACCCAGTACTTC. Residues: CASSSNTGTRQETQYF.

The chain uses TRBV3-1 (or the pseudogene TRBV3-2) and TRBJ1-2; tentatively, D is TRBD1 (6 bases). The CDR3 is made up of 17 amino acids. V lost 2 bases, J lost 13 bases, and 29 bases lay in between. Germline V lookup: CDR1 LGHDT, CDR2 YNNKEL (reference sequence). CDR3 region: CASSQLPLKTGLGVSTF. The CDR3 bases are TGTGCCAGCAGCCAACTGCCGTTGAAGACAGGTTTAGGGGTGAGCACCTTC.

The CDR3, as DNA: TGTGCCAGCAGTTCCAGGGGTGGCTACACCTTC. It specifies CASSSRGGYTF. This chain uses TRBV28 with TRBJ1-2, with D possibly TRBD1 on 6 matching bases. Germline V gene sequence: CDR1 MDHEN, CDR2 SYDVKM. The V and J ends lost 4 bases and 7 bases respectively, with 7 bases between them. The CDR3 is made up of 11 amino acids.

This clone occurred a few times. The CDR3: CASSPGTGKKETQYF. The CDR3 DNA is TGCGCCAGCAGCCCCGGGACAGGGAAAAAAGAGACCCAGTACTTC. The chain uses TRBV5-1 and TRBJ2-5, with 9 nucleotides matching TRBD1. The germline V gene encodes CDR1 SGHRS and CDR2 YFSETQ. J was trimmed by 3 bases and V by 4 bases; bases with no gene match: 7. There are 15 residues in the CDR3.

The gene calls are TRBV10-1 and TRBJ2-7, with 9 bases lining up with TRBD1. The CDR3 totals 15 residues. The V gene's germline CDR1 is WNHNN and CDR2 SYGVQD (reference sequence). V lost 3 bases, J lost 0 bases, and 3 bases stayed unmatched. CDR3 nucleotides: TGCGCCAGCAGTGATCCGGGACAGGGCTCCTACGAGCAGTACTTC. Translated: CASSDPGQGSYEQYF.

The genes are TRBV7-2 and TRBJ1-1; D gene uncertain. The CDR3 runs 15 residues. The V gene's germline CDR1 is SGHTA and CDR2 FQGNSA. V lost 2 bases and J lost 0, with 10 bases in between. The CDR3 sequence: CASSLYGAVNTEAFF. The CDR3 region has the DNA TGTGCCAGCAGCTTATACGGCGCGGTGAACACTGAAGCTTTCTTT.

This sequence joins TRBV30 and TRBJ1-1; D uncertain. V lost 1 base, J lost 4 bases, and 10 bases lay in between. Germline V gives CDR1 GTSNPN, CDR2 SVGIG (reference sequence). The CDR3 length is 13 residues. The CDR3 nucleotides are TGTGCCTGGAGTGAGCAGGTATCCACTGAAGCTTTCTTT. This sequence encodes CAWSEQVSTEAFF.

In regard to this clone: This sample also contains other DNA sequences that code for the same CDR3. The CDR3 sequence is CASSPPTGGNTEAFF. The CDR3 DNA reads as TGTGCCAGCTCACCTCCGACAGGGGGGAACACTGAAGCTTTCTTT. The chain recombines TRBV18 with TRBJ1-1, with TRBD1 matching 9 bases. J lost 1 base, V lost 3 bases, and 3 bases had no gene match. The germline V gene encodes CDR1 KGHSH and CDR2 LQKENI. The CDR3 contains 15 residues.

The rearrangement uses TRBV6-6 and TRBJ1-5; D is perhaps TRBD1 (6 bases). The CDR3 consists of 13 residues. The V end was cut by 5 bases, the J end by 7 bases, with 12 bases between. Germline V lookup: CDR1 MNHNY, CDR2 SVGAGI (reference sequence). The CDR3 protein is CASSKQGQQPQHF. The CDR3 DNA reads as TGTGCCAGCAGTAAACAGGGACAACAGCCCCAGCATTTT.

The chain is built from TRBV5-1 and TRBJ2-5; D is unclear. V lost 6 bases and J lost 0, with 9 bases in between. CDR3 size: 13 residues. Germline CDR1 is SGHRS and CDR2 is YFSETQ. CDR3 amino acids: CASNLDYQETQYF. The CDR3 region has the DNA TGCGCCAGCAACCTCGACTACCAAGAGACCCAGTACTTC.

This rearrangement joins TRBV5-4 to TRBJ2-1; 10 positions match TRBD2. J gave up 7 bases and V 2 bases, and 6 bases lay outside the gene matches. Germline V gives CDR1 SGHNT, CDR2 YYREEE (reference sequence). The CDR3 spans 15 residues. CDR3 sequence reads: CASSFELAGQNEQFF. Written as DNA, the CDR3 is TGTGCCAGCAGCTTCGAACTAGCGGGGCAGAATGAGCAGTTCTTC.

This chain links TRBV10-1 with TRBJ2-5; 13 bases match TRBD2. This CDR3 spans 15 amino acids. CDR1 and CDR2 from the germline V gene are WNHNN and SYGVQD (reference sequence). Trimming cost V 5 bases and J 3 bases; bases outside gene matches: 3. The CDR3 DNA reads as TGCGCCAGCAGTCGAGGACTAGCGGGGGAAGAGACCCAGTACTTC. This sequence encodes CASSRGLAGEETQYF.

V gene TRBV15 combines with J gene TRBJ1-1; the D gene is possibly TRBD1 (5 bases). Trimming took off 3 bases at V and 6 bases at J, with 17 bases between the two ends. The CDR3 loop spans 15 amino acids. From germline, CDR1 is LNHNV and CDR2 YYDKDF (reference sequence). The CDR3 region is CATSRGLDGDPEAFF. The CDR3 nucleotides read TGTGCCACCAGCAGGGGGCTCGACGGTGACCCTGAAGCTTTCTTT.

The chain has TRBV11-2 and TRBJ2-3, with TRBD2 as a possible D gene (6 bases). Deletions cut 5 bases from V and 0 bases from J, with 12 bases between. From germline, CDR1 is SGHAT and CDR2 FQNNGV. The CDR3 covers 15 residues. The CDR3 bases are TGTGCCAGCAGCCCGTTCGGGGGTAGCACAGATACGCAGTATTTT. It specifies CASSPFGGSTDTQYF.